The present TCR beta chain was sequenced within a study of T cell repertoires in cytomegalovirus infection. At the level of the study: Both a matching HLA type and CMV infection were indicated by public TCR beta signatures. The study's findings and limits: Dominating the ex vivo response were HLA-C-restricted CMV-specific TCR beta clonotypes.

TCRdb re-analysed the reads in MiXCR, keeping a single row per CDR3 protein. The sample includes about 450,000 distinct CDR3 sequences, 25% to 40% seen only once; the top ten take about 13%. Worth noting for this clonotype: Its antigen is as yet unknown.

The V segment lost 4 bases and the J segment 5 bases; nucleotides outside the gene matches: 4. The CDR3 extends over 15 amino acids. Per the germline V gene, CDR1 is SGHTA and CDR2 is FQGNSA. The specimen sequenced was PBMCs. The chain recombines TRBV7-2 with TRBJ2-2, with 10 bases fitting TRBD2. The clonotype comes from a human donor in good health (CMV status not recorded). Some clones in this sample may be carry-over from other donors' samples. The CDR3 spells CASSSPGLATGELFF. DNA of the CDR3: TGTGCCAGCAGCTCACCGGGACTAGCGACCGGGGAGCTGTTTTTT.